This T cell receptor beta chain was observed in a study of patients and donors after allogeneic stem cell transplantation. TCRdb fed the RT-PCR reads into MiXCR, producing one record per CDR3 protein. The sample contains more than 850,000 distinct CDR3 sequences, roughly 18% of which appear only once. The ends were cut back, 4 bases at V and 3 bases at J, with 12 bases in the middle. The CDR3 spans 14 residues. Germline loops: CDR1 LGHNA, CDR2 YSLEER. This sequence originates from a human donor who was either an allogeneic HSCT recipient or a stem cell or donor lymphocyte infusion donor (not recorded which). It is not recorded whose cells these are; they may come from a transplant donor. The rearrangement joins TRBV4-3 to TRBJ1-2; D call uncertain. The sequencing input was blood, either unsorted or a sorted T cell fraction (not recorded which). This CDR3 is CASSPSADHYGYTF. Written as DNA, the CDR3 is TGCGCCAGCAGCCCAAGTGCGGATCACTATGGCTACACCTTC.